A single sample is the source of the 14 T cell receptor beta chains below, sequenced in a study of blood T cell repertoires in COVID-19. Sequenced by immunoSEQ multiplex PCR; TCRdb stores in-frame clones only, minus some. This sample has 210,000 or so clones, with over 70% found just once. Sample: peripheral blood. These receptors all stem from a man aged 50 to 60 with active or convalescent COVID-19.

Notes on this clone: One end of the junction is discordant with germline, which a read error may explain. The J gene is TRBJ1-2, the V gene TRBV19; a weak D match, TRBD1 (5 bases). CDR1 and CDR2 (germline): LNHDA, SQIVND (reference sequence). This CDR3 spans 15 amino acids. The CDR3 sequence: CASTPGRVDSYGYTF. CDR3 coding DNA: TGTGCAAGTACCCCCGGCAGGGTGGATTCCTATGGCTACACCTTC. The whole variable domain, remainder taken from reference TRBV19 and TRBJ1-2, is DGGITQSPKYLFRKEGQNVTLSCEQNLNHDAMYWYRQDPGQGLRLIYYSQIVNDFQKGDIAEGYSVSREKKESFPLTVTSAQKNPTAFYLCASTPGRVDSYGYTFGSGTRLTVV.

In this sample, this clone turned up once. The J gene is TRBJ2-2, the V gene TRBV5-1; D is possibly TRBD1 (6 bases). The V gene lost 2 bases and the J gene lost 3 bases, with 11 bases spanning the gap. The CDR3 covers 15 residues. Germline CDR1 SGHRS, CDR2 YFSETQ. The CDR3 region has the DNA TGCGCCAGCAGCTTAAGCAGGGGTGACACCGGGGAGCTGTTTTTT. Translating it yields CASSLSRGDTGELFF.

V is TRBV7-3 and J is TRBJ2-5; 13 bases are a match to TRBD2. Germline CDR1 and CDR2: SGHTA and FQGTGA. The CDR3 length is 15 residues. V was clipped by 5 bases and J by 3 bases; unmatched bases: 3. The CDR3 spells CASSPGTSGEETQYF. In DNA, the CDR3 is TGTGCCAGCAGCCCGGGGACTAGCGGGGAAGAGACCCAGTACTTC.

J is TRBJ2-3 and V is TRBV21-1; the table's TRBD1 call for D was not verified on the DNA. TRBV21-1 is noted as a pseudogene. The CDR3 extends over 14 amino acids. In DNA form, the CDR3 reads TGTGCCAGCAGTGGACAGGGAACCACAGATACGCAGTATTTT. Encoded protein: CASSGQGTTDTQYF.

The chain recombines TRBV2 with TRBJ1-5; perhaps TRBD1 as D (5 bases). This CDR3 has 14 amino acids. Trimming took 4 bases from V and 3 from J, leaving 10 bases between them. Germline V gives CDR1 SNHLY, CDR2 FYNNEI. This CDR3 reads CASSVDSFNQPQHF. The CDR3 region has the DNA TGTGCCAGCAGTGTTGACAGTTTCAATCAGCCCCAGCATTTT.

The rearrangement uses TRBV4-1 and TRBJ2-7; 10 positions match TRBD2. The germline V gene has CDR1 MGHRA and CDR2 YSYEKL. The CDR3 is 19 amino acids. The junction had 12 bases not matched to a gene; V was cut back by 1 base and J by 0 bases. The CDR3, as DNA: TGCGCCAGCAGCCAAGGGACTAGCGGATTTCTACTCTTCTCCTACGAGCAGTACTTC. It encodes CASSQGTSGFLLFSYEQYF.

V is TRBV29-1 and J is TRBJ2-3; a weak D match, TRBD2 (5 bases). There are 12 residues in the CDR3. Germline V gene data show CDR1 as SQVTM and CDR2 as ANQGSEA. Trimming shortened V by 7 bases and J by 0 bases, and 8 bases separated the two germline ends. The chain's CDR3 is CSGQRSTDTQYF. The CDR3 coding sequence is TGCAGCGGTCAGCGGAGCACAGATACGCAGTATTTT.

The rearrangement joins TRBV5-1 to TRBJ2-1; D might be TRBD2 (5 bases). Germline CDR1 and CDR2: SGHRS and YFSETQ. Trimming took 2 bases from V and 10 from J, leaving 16 bases between them. This CDR3 spans 14 amino acids. CDR3 coding DNA: TGCGCCAGCAGCTTTGGTACTGGCCGCGGGGAGCAGTTCTTC. Amino acid sequence: CASSFGTGRGEQFF.

V gene TRBV7-2 combines with J gene TRBJ1-2; D possibly corresponds to TRBD1 (6 bases). The germline V gene has CDR1 SGHTA and CDR2 FQGNSA. Trimming cost V 5 bases and J 8 bases, with 24 bases left between them. The CDR3 is 16 residues long. Here the CDR3 reads CASSLRDKHTMDGYTF. In DNA form, the CDR3 reads TGTGCCAGCAGCCTCCGGGACAAACATACCATGGACGGCTACACCTTC. Variable domain in full (rest from reference TRBV7-2 and TRBJ1-2): GAGVSQSPSNKVTEKGKDVELRCDPISGHTALYWYRQSLGQGLEFLIYFQGNSAPDKSGLPSDRFSAERTGGSVSTLTIQRTQQEDSAVYLCASSLRDKHTMDGYTFGSGTRLTVV.

The chain links TRBV12-5 to TRBJ2-1; tentatively, D is TRBD2 (5 bases). V gave up 1 base and J gave up 7 bases, with 8 bases separating them. The CDR3 loop spans 13 amino acids. Looked up from germline, CDR1 is LGHNT and CDR2 is FRNRAP. The CDR3 nucleotides are TGTGCTAGTGGTTTGGCGGGAAAGAATGAGCAGTTCTTC. It specifies CASGLAGKNEQFF. Full variable domain (outside the CDR3, taken from reference TRBV12-5 and TRBJ2-1): DARVTQTPRHKVTEMGQEVTMRCQPILGHNTVFWYRQTMMQGLELLAYFRNRAPLDDSGMPKDRFSAEMPDATLATLKIQPSEPRDSAVYFCASGLAGKNEQFFGPGTRLTVL.

This chain joins TRBV4-1 and TRBJ2-1; D possibly corresponds to TRBD2 (6 bases). This CDR3 has 15 residues. Germline CDR1 MGHRA, CDR2 YSYEKL. The ends were cut back, 1 base at V and 2 bases at J, with 9 bases in the middle. The CDR3 region is CASSQGDFAYNEQFF. As DNA, the CDR3 is TGCGCCAGCAGCCAAGGGGACTTTGCCTACAATGAGCAGTTCTTC.

The chain is built from TRBV13 and TRBJ2-7; D may be TRBD2 (6 bases). CDR3 length: 15 residues. Germline V CDR1 and CDR2: PRHDT, FYEKMQ (reference sequence). Trimming pared 0 bases from V and 0 bases from J, leaving 9 bases between. The CDR3 nucleotides are TGTGCCAGCAGCTTAGGCTCCGGGAGCTCCTACGAGCAGTACTTC. Translated, it gives CASSLGSGSSYEQYF.

The genes are TRBV30 and TRBJ1-4, with 8 bases identical to TRBD1. This CDR3 has 15 amino acids. The germline V gene encodes CDR1 GTSNPN and CDR2 SVGIG (reference sequence). V was pared by 0 bases and J by 5 bases, with 5 bases of the junction left unmatched. The CDR3 sequence is CAWSVTRGRNEKLFF. The CDR3 nucleotides read TGTGCCTGGAGTGTTACCAGGGGGCGCAATGAAAAACTGTTTTTT.

This clone was observed a single time. V and J are TRBV5-4 and TRBJ2-2; TRBD2 matches 7 bases. This CDR3 is built from 15 residues. From germline, CDR1 is SGHNT and CDR2 YYREEE (reference sequence). The V gene end was trimmed by 0 bases and the J gene end by 3 bases; junction bases not matched to a gene: 2. CDR3 bases: TGTGCCAGCAGCTTGGGGCTAGCGGACACCGGGGAGCTGTTTTTT. It yields the protein CASSLGLADTGELFF.